This entry lists 10 T cell receptor beta chains sequenced from one sample in a study of blood T cell repertoires in COVID-19. Libraries were prepared by immunoSEQ multiplex PCR; TCRdb keeps only in-frame clonotypes and omits some of them. The data contain a few hundred thousand clones, around 90% of them singletons. The specimen was PBMCs or T cells enriched from blood (not recorded which). Receptor source: a woman aged 30 to 39 who had recovered from COVID-19.

The chain employs TRBV7-2 and TRBJ2-4, with 9 bases identical to TRBD2. The V gene end was trimmed by 1 base and the J gene end by 11 bases; junction bases not matched to a gene: 6. The CDR3 loop spans 14 amino acids. The germline V gene has CDR1 SGHTA and CDR2 FQGNSA. This chain's CDR3 is CASSLGSLAGLQYF. CDR3 coding DNA: TGTGCCAGCAGCTTAGGGTCCCTAGCGGGGCTTCAGTACTTC.

Note on this clone: Distinct nucleotide sequences in the sample also encode this CDR3. CDR3 sequence: CASSSPGYGYTF. The CDR3 DNA sequence: TGTGCCAGCAGTTCTCCCGGCTATGGCTACACCTTC. This chain uses TRBV12-3 or TRBV12-4 with TRBJ1-2; no clear D gene. The CDR3 totals 12 residues. V was shortened by 4 bases and J by 4 bases, with 7 bases between the two germline ends.

This clone came up a few times. This rearrangement joins TRBV6-5 to TRBJ1-2, with a possible D match to TRBD1 (5 bases). The V gene lost 5 bases and the J gene lost 3 bases, with 16 bases spanning the gap. The CDR3 runs to 15 residues. Per germline, CDR1 MNHEY and CDR2 SVGAGI. CDR3 nucleotide sequence: TGTGCCAGCAGTCCGACAGACTCCCCCCACTATGGCTACACCTTC. This translates into CASSPTDSPHYGYTF.

In its sample, this clone was seen once. The chain is built from TRBV18 and TRBJ2-5; the match to TRBD1 covers 8 bases. Germline-derived CDR1 and CDR2 are KGHSH and LQKENI. Germline trimming cut 2 bases from V and 5 bases from J; bases unmatched to any gene: 4. This CDR3 region has 14 residues. CDR3 sequence (DNA): TGTGCCAGCTCACCAGGGACAGGAGTTGAGACCCAGTACTTC. As protein: CASSPGTGVETQYF.

This clone is classed as medium-sized. Here the CDR3 reads CATSDSTGVGETQYF. The CDR3 nucleotides read TGTGCCACCAGTGACTCTACAGGGGTTGGAGAGACCCAGTACTTC. The rearrangement joins TRBV24-1 to TRBJ2-5; 7 bases agree with TRBD1. With V trimmed by 4 bases and J by 4 bases, 8 bases remained unmatched. CDR3 size: 15 residues. Germline CDR1 is KGHDR and CDR2 is SFDVKD.

This clone showed up just a few times. The chain has TRBV2 and TRBJ2-2; 8 bases map to TRBD2. The germline V gene encodes CDR1 SNHLY and CDR2 FYNNEI. J lost 7 bases, V lost 8 bases, and 9 bases had no gene match. The CDR3 sequence is 14 residues long. The CDR3 is CASRSAGAGGELFF. The DNA for the CDR3 is TGTGCCAGCCGGTCAGCGGGGGCGGGCGGGGAGCTGTTTTTT.

In this sample, this clone turned up once. This chain uses TRBV15 with TRBJ2-7; D may be TRBD2 (5 bases). V lost 1 base, J lost 7 bases, and 14 bases lay in between. Germline CDR1 and CDR2: LNHNV and YYDKDF (reference sequence). This CDR3 has 14 amino acids. The DNA of the CDR3 is TGTGCCACCAGCAGAGGCTGGGAGCGGTTGGAGCAGTACTTC. It yields the protein CATSRGWERLEQYF.

The CDR3 coding sequence is TGCGCCAGCAGCCAAGATTCGAGGGGGCAGTCTTATGGCTACACCTTC. Protein: CASSQDSRGQSYGYTF. V is TRBV4-3 and J is TRBJ1-2; 7 positions agree with TRBD1. The CDR3 has 16 amino acids. Germline values: CDR1 LGHNA, CDR2 YSLEER. Unmatched junction bases numbered 9, after V lost 0 bases and J lost 5 bases.

The CDR3 DNA sequence: TGTGCCACCAGCAGGAGGACTAGCGGCGGGGAGCTGTTTTTT. Encoded protein: CATSRRTSGGELFF. The V and J genes are TRBV15 and TRBJ2-2; the match to TRBD2 covers 10 bases. Looked up from germline, CDR1 is LNHNV and CDR2 is YYDKDF (reference sequence). Germline trimming cut 3 bases from V and 7 bases from J; bases unmatched to any gene: 2. The CDR3 runs to 14 residues.

The chain uses TRBV28 and TRBJ1-2; 8 bases align to TRBD1. Germline trimming cut 0 bases from V and 6 bases from J; bases unmatched to any gene: 3. CDR1 is MDHEN, CDR2 SYDVKM, per germline. This CDR3 contains 14 residues. This chain's CDR3 is CASSLWQTGDGYTF. The CDR3, as DNA: TGTGCCAGCAGTTTATGGCAGACAGGGGATGGCTACACCTTC.